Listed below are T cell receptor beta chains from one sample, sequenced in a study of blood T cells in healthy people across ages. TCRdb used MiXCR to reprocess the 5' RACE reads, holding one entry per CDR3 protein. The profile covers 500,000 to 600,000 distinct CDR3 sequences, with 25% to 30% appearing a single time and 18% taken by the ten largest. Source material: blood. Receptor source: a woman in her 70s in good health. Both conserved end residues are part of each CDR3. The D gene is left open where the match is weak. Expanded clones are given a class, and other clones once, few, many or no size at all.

CSVEGTRGDTQYF | TGCAGCGTTGAGGGGACTAGAGGAGATACGCAGTATTTT | TRBV29-1 | few | TRBJ2-3 | TRBD2
CATSASGTNTGELFF | TGTGCCACCAGTGCGTCAGGGACGAACACCGGGGAGCTGTTTTTT | TRBV24-1 | NA | TRBJ2-2 | NA
CASSVGTVQNEKLFF | TGTGCCAGCAGCGTAGGGACGGTCCAGAATGAAAAACTGTTTTTT | TRBV9 | NA | TRBJ1-4 | NA
CASSLEVPTVNQPQHF | TGTGCCAGCAGCTTAGAAGTGCCTACCGTTAATCAGCCCCAGCATTTT | TRBV7-2 | NA | TRBJ1-5 | NA
CASSPFGTDGYTF | TGTGCCAGCAGCCCTTTTGGGACAGATGGCTACACCTTC | TRBV7-9 | NA | TRBJ1-2 | TRBD1
CASSLGTGGKIRETQYF | TGTGCCAGCAGCTTGGGGACAGGGGGGAAAATAAGAGAGACCCAGTACTTC | TRBV7-7 | NA | TRBJ2-5 | TRBD1
CASSPGGLNVLTF | TGTGCCAGCTCCCCGGGGGGGCTCAACGTCCTGACTTTC | TRBV6-6 | NA | TRBJ2-6 | TRBD2
CATPGATNTEAFF | TGTGCCACGCCAGGGGCGACGAACACTGAAGCTTTCTTT | TRBV24-1 | NA | TRBJ1-1 | NA
CSARDPGGTGDEQFF | TGCAGTGCTAGAGATCCGGGCGGGACAGGGGATGAGCAGTTCTTC | TRBV20-1 | few | TRBJ2-1 | TRBD1
CASSPGTVNQPQHF | TGTGCCAGCAGCCCCGGGACAGTCAATCAGCCCCAGCATTTT | TRBV12-3/TRBV12-4 | many | TRBJ1-5 | TRBD1
CARAILRAYGYTF | TGTGCCAGGGCGATACTCCGGGCCTATGGCTACACCTTC | TRBV19 | NA | TRBJ1-2 | NA
CASSLDTRLAGYNEQFF | TGTGCCAGCAGCTTAGATACCCGACTAGCGGGGTACAATGAGCAGTTCTTC | TRBV11-2 | few | TRBJ2-1 | TRBD2
CASSVPRGRSGANVLTF | TGTGCCAGCAGCGTTCCCAGGGGGAGGTCAGGGGCCAACGTCCTGACTTTC | TRBV9 | few | TRBJ2-6 | NA
CASRKQGVSPGSPLHF | TGTGCCAGCAGAAAGCAGGGGGTCTCCCCGGGTTCACCCCTCCACTTT | TRBV28 | NA | TRBJ1-6 | TRBD1
CASSQDRGTVPWNTEAFF | TGCGCCAGCAGCCAGGACAGGGGGACCGTCCCTTGGAACACTGAAGCTTTCTTT | TRBV4-3 | NA | TRBJ1-1 | TRBD1
CASSWPGPSSPTDTQYF | TGCGCCAGCAGCTGGCCGGGACCGAGTTCACCCACAGATACGCAGTATTTT | TRBV5-1 | NA | TRBJ2-3 | NA
CASRASLYQETQYF | TGTGCCAGCAGGGCCTCTTTGTACCAAGAGACCCAGTACTTC | TRBV7-2 | NA | TRBJ2-5 | NA
CASSLDPSSNQPQHF | TGCGCCAGCAGCTTGGACCCCTCTAGCAATCAGCCCCAGCATTTT | TRBV5-1 | NA | TRBJ1-5 | NA
CASSLAYSGANVLTF | TGTGCCAGCAGCTTAGCCTACTCTGGGGCCAACGTCCTGACTTTC | TRBV7-9 | few | TRBJ2-6 | NA
CSAIKQGADYGYTF | TGCAGTGCTATCAAACAGGGGGCTGACTATGGCTACACCTTC | TRBV20-1 | NA | TRBJ1-2 | TRBD1
CATSSWRDTQYF | TGTGCCACCTCTAGCTGGAGGGATACGCAGTATTTT | TRBV6-1 | few | TRBJ2-3 | NA
CASSPDSRRTEAFF | TGTGCCAGCAGTCCTGACTCCAGGCGGACTGAAGCTTTCTTT | TRBV7-3 | few | TRBJ1-1 | NA
CSAIEGGALFEETQYF | TGCAGTGCTATCGAGGGGGGGGCTTTGTTCGAAGAGACCCAGTACTTC | TRBV20-1 | many | TRBJ2-5 | NA
CASSSGRGGNEQFF | TGTGCCAGCAGCTCCGGACGGGGGGGGAATGAGCAGTTCTTC | TRBV11-2 | few | TRBJ2-1 | TRBD2
CAWSFGREAFF | TGTGCCTGGAGTTTCGGACGTGAAGCTTTCTTT | TRBV30 | NA | TRBJ1-1 | NA
CSGGPSGEYEQYF | TGCAGTGGAGGCCCTAGCGGGGAATACGAGCAGTACTTC | TRBV20-1 | few | TRBJ2-7 | TRBD2
CSARGPGQGLREQYF | TGCAGTGCTAGGGGTCCGGGACAGGGTTTGAGGGAGCAGTACTTC | TRBV20-1 | NA | TRBJ2-7 | TRBD1
CASSLMGANEKLFF | TGCGCCAGCAGCTTAATGGGCGCTAATGAAAAACTGTTTTTT | TRBV5-1 | NA | TRBJ1-4 | NA
CASSDTQETQYF | TGCGCCAGCAGCGACACCCAAGAGACCCAGTACTTC | TRBV5-1 | many | TRBJ2-5 | NA
CASSVTKNTEAFF | TGTGCCAGCAGCGTAACCAAGAACACTGAAGCTTTCTTT | TRBV9 | few | TRBJ1-1 | NA
CAIGEFRPGGQFF | TGTGCCATCGGGGAGTTCCGGCCCGGGGGGCAGTTCTTC | TRBV10-3 | few | TRBJ2-1 | NA
CASSSSGEGTQYF | TGTGCCAGCAGCTCGTCGGGCGAGGGGACCCAGTACTTC | TRBV7-2 | NA | TRBJ2-5 | NA
CASGLRDRDHEQYF | TGTGCCAGCGGCCTCCGGGACAGGGACCACGAGCAGTACTTC | TRBV11-1 | few | TRBJ2-7 | TRBD1
CASSNTGGNGNTIYF | TGTGCCAGCAGCAATACAGGGGGGAACGGAAACACCATATATTTT | TRBV7-9 | NA | TRBJ1-3 | TRBD1
CASSQDGHRVSCGYTF | TGTGCCAGCAGCCAAGATGGCCACAGGGTGAGCTGTGGCTACACCTTC | TRBV4-2 | few | TRBJ1-2 | NA
CASSSGDSRETQYF | TGTGCCAGCAGCTCGGGGGACTCTAGGGAGACCCAGTACTTC | TRBV7-9 | NA | TRBJ2-5 | NA
CASSDQPSNYGYTF | TGTGCCAGCAGTGACCAGCCTTCTAACTATGGCTACACCTTC | TRBV25-1 | few | TRBJ1-2 | NA
CASSLRGLTNYGYTF | TGTGCCAGCAGCCTACGGGGACTGACTAACTATGGCTACACCTTC | TRBV7-2 | NA | TRBJ1-2 | NA
CASSVLGTSEETQYF | TGTGCCAGCAGCGTCCTTGGGACCTCTGAGGAGACCCAGTACTTC | TRBV9 | few | TRBJ2-5 | NA
CASSLSRRGDEQFF | TGTGCCAGCAGCTTATCTCGCAGGGGTGATGAGCAGTTCTTC | TRBV13 | few | TRBJ2-1 | NA
CASSQEAESNYGYTF | TGCGCCAGCAGCCAAGAGGCGGAATCTAACTATGGCTACACCTTC | TRBV4-3 | NA | TRBJ1-2 | NA
CSVGGRPRVETQYF | TGCAGTGTCGGGGGACGCCCAAGGGTGGAGACCCAGTACTTC | TRBV20-1 | few | TRBJ2-5 | NA
CASRRTSGGYTGELFF | TGTGCCAGCAGACGTACTAGCGGGGGCTACACCGGGGAGCTGTTTTTT | TRBV6-2/TRBV6-3 | NA | TRBJ2-2 | TRBD2
CACSPDLAGGLEQFF | TGTGCCTGCTCCCCCGACTTGGCGGGGGGGCTTGAGCAGTTCTTC | TRBV18 | few | TRBJ2-1 | TRBD2
CASSPLPTRGKLFF | TGTGCCAGCAGCCCTCTTCCGACCAGGGGGAAACTGTTTTTT | TRBV7-2 | NA | TRBJ1-4 | TRBD1
CSVRQGGNEQFF | TGCAGCGTTAGACAGGGCGGGAATGAGCAGTTCTTC | TRBV29-1 | few | TRBJ2-1 | TRBD1
CATSDLLSSGGDTQYF | TGTGCCACCAGTGATTTGTTATCCAGCGGCGGAGATACGCAGTATTTT | TRBV24-1 | few | TRBJ2-3 | NA
CATESSYEQYF | TGTGCCACCGAGAGCTCCTACGAGCAGTACTTC | TRBV10-3 | few | TRBJ2-7 | NA
CASSQDQDREAFF | TGTGCCAGCAGCCAAGATCAAGATAGGGAAGCTTTCTTT | TRBV4-2 | few | TRBJ1-1 | NA
CASSLGGGPEAFF | TGTGCCAGCAGCTTAGGGGGGGGTCCTGAAGCTTTCTTT | TRBV11-2 | NA | TRBJ1-1 | NA
CASSLGDAATEAFF | TGCGCCAGCAGCTTGGGCGATGCGGCCACTGAAGCTTTCTTT | TRBV5-1 | NA | TRBJ1-1 | NA
CASSPQQGARNYGYTF | TGCGCCAGCAGCCCCCAACAGGGGGCTAGGAACTATGGCTACACCTTC | TRBV4-3 | NA | TRBJ1-2 | TRBD1